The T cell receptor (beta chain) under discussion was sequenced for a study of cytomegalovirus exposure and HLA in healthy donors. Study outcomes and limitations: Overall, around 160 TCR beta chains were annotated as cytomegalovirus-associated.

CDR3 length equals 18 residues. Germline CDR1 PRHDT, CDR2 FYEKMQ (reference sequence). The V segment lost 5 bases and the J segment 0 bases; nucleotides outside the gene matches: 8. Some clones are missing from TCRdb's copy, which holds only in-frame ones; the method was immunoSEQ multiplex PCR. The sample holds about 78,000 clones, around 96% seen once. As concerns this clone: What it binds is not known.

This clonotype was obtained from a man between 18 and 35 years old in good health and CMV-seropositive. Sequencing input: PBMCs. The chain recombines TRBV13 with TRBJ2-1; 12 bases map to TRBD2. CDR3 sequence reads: CASSPGLAGLRSYNEQFF. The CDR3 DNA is TGTGCCAGCAGCCCGGGACTAGCGGGTTTACGCTCCTACAATGAGCAGTTCTTC.